This record covers a single TCR beta chain. Its antigen remains unknown. A much larger clone lies one base from this, so it may be a read error. Germline V gives CDR1 SGHRS, CDR2 YFSETQ. This CDR3 is 13 amino acids long. V shed 4 bases and J shed 5 bases, with 13 bases lying between them. Using RNA template, CDR3s of TCR alpha and beta were amplified with iRepertoire arm-PCR. One-step reverse transcription and amplification started from approximately 100-400 ng of tissue mRNA or PBMC total RNA. TCRdb analysed the multiplex PCR reads with MiXCR anew, one entry per CDR3 protein. The table records around 93,000 distinct CDR3 sequences, 35% to 45% of them present only once. The data originate from a study of glioma-infiltrating T cells. Findings of the study overall: Gliomas, especially low-grade, showed above-expected tissue-blood divergence; non-neoplastic patients showed below. Tissue and blood shared very few CDR3 sequences.

This sequence originates from a human donor with low-grade glioma or glioblastoma, undergoing nonglioma brain surgery, or in good health (not recorded which). The sample comprised glioma tissue, nonneoplastic brain tissue, or PBMCs (not recorded which). V is TRBV5-1 and J is TRBJ2-7; the D is unclear. The CDR3 region is CASSRSVTDEQYF. DNA for the CDR3: TGCGCCAGCAGCCGGTCAGTTACTGACGAGCAGTACTTC.